This TCR beta chain was sequenced in a study of blood T cell repertoires in COVID-19. Background on the study: From the United States, Italy and Spain came samples of acute and convalescent COVID-19. Sources were T cells, B-cell-depleted T cells, or PBMCs; the material itself was cDNA or gDNA.

Germline lookup yields CDR1 SQVTM and CDR2 ANQGSEA. Trimming cost V 3 bases and J 1 base, with 10 bases left between them. CDR3 length: 14 amino acids. The authors' processing: By means of reference gene primer amplification, nucleated cell counts were estimated. This table comes from immunoSEQ multiplex PCR, and its TCRdb copy is limited to in-frame clones, with some not included. V and J calls and clone size are those listed in that table; D and trimming were worked out from the DNA. This table has just over 300,000 clones, under 90% appearing once. The J gene is TRBJ1-3, the V gene TRBV29-1, with D tentatively TRBD1 (5 bases). Sequenced sample: peripheral blood. The TCR comes from a woman aged 25 to 39 with COVID-19, enrolled during active disease. The CDR3 DNA follows: TGCAGCGTTGAGGGGGGATTTTCTGGAAACACCATATATTTT. This translates into CSVEGGFSGNTIYF.